This TCR beta chain was observed in a study of beta chain features in type 1 diabetes. On the study more broadly: Age, gender, cell numbers and subset yield matched between patients and controls. Over all samples combined, about 99,000,000 sorted cells were examined.

Stem cell-like memory, regulatory, central memory and naive CD4+ cells were sorted via CD45RO/CCR7/CD25/CD127/CD95/CD27. Germline CDR1 is SQVTM and CDR2 is ANQGSEA. The length of the CDR3 is 12 residues. General study points: All four CD4+ subsets from Type 1 diabetes patients carried moderately but significantly shorter TCRB CDR3s.

In regard to this clone: What it binds is not known.

Expressed TCRB transcripts were sequenced after all isolated RNA was converted to cDNA. TCRdb's table, derived via immunoSEQ multiplex PCR, lists solely in-frame clones and lacks some. This table has 20,000 to 25,000 clones, approximately 69% appearing once. The chain is built from TRBV29-1 and TRBJ2-3; D call uncertain. Sequenced material: Tregs from blood. The sequence derives from a man in his late teens or twenties with type 1 diabetes. The CDR3 sequence: CSFPVPFDTQYF. Written as DNA, the CDR3 is TGCAGTTTCCCGGTTCCGTTCGATACGCAGTATTTT.